These T cell receptor beta chains were read from a single sample in a study of shared clonotypes between healthy human individuals. Only in-frame clones appear in the TCRdb table, and some are missing; sequencing was by immunoSEQ multiplex PCR. Of fewer than 1.4 million clones in the sample, about four fifths were seen once. The sample was memory CD4+ T cells from PBMCs. Receptor source: a man aged 18 to 30 in good health. Some clones in this sample may be carry-over from other donors' samples. CDR3s leave out the opening cysteine and the closing phenylalanine or tryptophan.

j_call v_call cdr3_aa
TRBJ2-3 TRBV29-1 SVVGFRGKDTTSTDTQY
TRBJ2-6 TRBV28 ASSLARSGANVLT
TRBJ2-7 TRBV6-1 ASIHPGTPGQY
TRBJ1-1 TRBV7-9 ASSRTGENTEAF
TRBJ2-2 TRBV5-1 ASSFRSGDSNTGELF
TRBJ1-3 TRBV12-5 ASGGRGSPGGNTIY
TRBJ2-1 TRBV6-5 ASSRTSGYNEQF
TRBJ2-2 TRBV7-6 ASSPEGGSNTGELF
TRBJ2-7 TRBV5-1 ASSLNPGYEQY
TRBJ2-3 TRBV6-4 ASSAQGAPTDTQY
TRBJ2-1 TRBV28 ASSHLPGQGSNEQF
TRBJ1-5 TRBV16 ASSQSGSYNQPQH
TRBJ2-1 TRBV19 ASSMPRLGAYNEQF
TRBJ2-1 TRBV5-4 ASSLESGGGNEQF
TRBJ2-1 TRBV11-2 ATGGLVLDSSYNEQF
TRBJ1-1 TRBV2 ASSGTRGSGAF